These 30 T cell receptor beta chains were all obtained from the same sample, sequenced in a study of technical replicates of blood from a few donors. Generated by immunoSEQ multiplex PCR, the TCRdb table keeps only in-frame clones and is missing some. This sample carries 75,000 to 95,000 clones, under 95% of them seen once, and the ten largest clones take 0.27%. Sequenced material: T cells isolated from PBMCs. These receptors were obtained from a human donor in good health.

The genes are TRBV7-3 and TRBJ2-7; 10 nucleotides align to TRBD1. This CDR3 spans 14 amino acids. The V gene's germline CDR1 is SGHTA and CDR2 FQGTGA. V was clipped by 4 bases and J by 5 bases; unmatched bases: 5. This CDR3 reads CASSSTGGIDEQYF. The CDR3, as DNA: TGTGCCAGCAGCTCGACAGGGGGCATCGACGAGCAGTACTTC.

The chain employs TRBV27 and TRBJ2-4; TRBD2 matches 7 bases. The V segment lost 6 bases and the J segment 3 bases; nucleotides outside the gene matches: 5. The germline CDR1 and CDR2 sequences are MNHEY and SMNVEV (reference sequence). The CDR3 has 14 residues. This chain's CDR3 is CASRQAGLKNIQYF. In DNA, the CDR3 is TGTGCCAGCAGGCAAGCGGGACTCAAAAACATTCAGTACTTC.

The rearrangement uses TRBV6-1 and TRBJ1-3, with 11 bases lining up with TRBD1. Germline assignment: CDR1 MNHNS and CDR2 SASEGT. Trimming removed 3 bases from V and 7 bases from J; junction bases left unmatched: 5. The length of the CDR3 is 15 residues. The CDR3 reads CASSDGQGARNTIYF. CDR3 sequence (DNA): TGTGCCAGCAGTGACGGACAGGGGGCGCGGAACACCATATATTTT.

V gene TRBV9 combines with J gene TRBJ2-5, with TRBD2 matching over 10 bases. Germline values: CDR1 SGDLS, CDR2 YYNGEE. Losses at the gene ends were 3 bases for V and 5 bases for J; bases not matched to a gene: 7. CDR3 length: 15 residues. The CDR3 protein is CASSAAGGPGETQYF. CDR3 coding DNA: TGTGCCAGCAGCGCAGCGGGAGGGCCAGGGGAGACCCAGTACTTC. Full variable domain (outside the CDR3, taken from reference TRBV9 and TRBJ2-5): DSGVTQTPKHLITATGQRVTLRCSPRSGDLSVYWYQQSLDQGLQFLIQYYNGEERAKGNILERFSAQQFPDLHSELNLSSLELGDSALYFCASSAAGGPGETQYFGPGTRLLVL.

This chain links TRBV11-1 with TRBJ2-5; D is unresolved. The CDR3 totals 13 residues. Trimming shortened V by 4 bases and J by 1 base, and 7 bases separated the two germline ends. CDR1 and CDR2 from the germline V gene are SGHAT and FQDESV (reference sequence). This chain's CDR3 is CASSYGPQETQYF. Here the CDR3 DNA reads TGTGCCAGCAGCTATGGCCCCCAAGAGACCCAGTACTTC. The whole variable domain, filled in from reference TRBV11-1 and TRBJ2-5, reads EAEVAQSPRYKITEKSQAVAFWCDPISGHATLYWYRQILGQGPELLVQFQDESVVDDSQLPKDRFSAERLKGVDSTLKIQPAELGDSAMYLCASSYGPQETQYFGPGTRLLVL.

CDR3 sequence: CASSVGSSRLNTEAFF. CDR3 bases: TGTGCCAGCAGCGTAGGTTCGTCCCGGTTAAACACTGAAGCTTTCTTT. The chain carries TRBV9 and TRBJ1-1; unclear D gene. The CDR3 length is 16 residues. V lost 0 bases, J lost 2 bases, and 14 bases lay in between. CDR1 and CDR2 (germline): SGDLS, YYNGEE.

In its sample, this clone was seen a few times. This sequence joins TRBV28 and TRBJ2-3, with a tentative D call TRBD1 (5 bases). The length of the CDR3 is 16 residues. The V end lost 2 bases, the J end lost 1 base, and 13 bases lay between the germline ends. Germline V CDR1 and CDR2: MDHEN, SYDVKM. DNA of the CDR3: TGTGCCAGCAGTTTACCCCTCCAAGGGGGCACAGATACGCAGTATTTT. Protein product: CASSLPLQGGTDTQYF.

The DNA of the CDR3 is TGTGCCAGCAGCGCGGACAGGGGTAGCACAGATACGCAGTATTTT. Encoded protein: CASSADRGSTDTQYF. The chain has TRBV6-4 and TRBJ2-3, with 9 bases fitting TRBD1. The CDR3 runs to 15 residues. J gave up 0 bases and V 6 bases, and 4 bases lay outside the gene matches. Germline lookup yields CDR1 MRHNA and CDR2 SNTAGT.

V gene TRBV7-9 combines with J gene TRBJ2-1; 10 nucleotides agree with TRBD2. V lost 6 bases and J lost 2; bases outside the gene matches: 10. In germline, CDR1 is SEHNR, CDR2 FQNEAQ (reference sequence). The CDR3 is 17 residues long. DNA for the CDR3: TGTGCCAGCAGATTATCCCTAGCGGGAGATGCCTACAATGAGCAGTTCTTC. This codes for CASRLSLAGDAYNEQFF.

The chain is built from TRBV19 and TRBJ1-1; the D gene is possibly TRBD1 (5 bases). V was clipped by 5 bases and J by 6 bases, with 13 bases between them. Germline lookup yields CDR1 LNHDA and CDR2 SQIVND (reference sequence). The CDR3 has 13 residues. In nucleotides, the CDR3 is TGTGCCAGTAGTGGAGGGGTGCTGGCTGAAGCTTTCTTT. The encoded protein is CASSGGVLAEAFF.

The genes are TRBV29-1 and TRBJ1-2; tentatively, D is TRBD1 (6 bases). Germline CDR1 and CDR2: SQVTM and ANQGSEA. Trimming took off 4 bases at V and 5 bases at J, with 11 bases between the two ends. This CDR3 spans 12 amino acids. The CDR3 reads CSVGDTGYGYTF. CDR3 nucleotides: TGCAGCGTTGGGGATACAGGGTATGGCTACACCTTC. Together with reference TRBV29-1 and TRBJ1-2, the CDR3 gives the full variable domain: SAVISQKPSRDICQRGTSLTIQCQVDSQVTMMFWYRQQPGQSLTLIATANQGSEATYESGFVIDKFPISRPNLTFSTLTVSNMSPEDSSIYLCSVGDTGYGYTFGSGTRLTVV.

Points on this clone: Compared with germline, one end of the junction differs, possibly owing to a read error. The rearrangement joins TRBV28 to TRBJ2-7; tentatively, D is TRBD2 (6 bases). Germline V gene sequence: CDR1 MDHEN, CDR2 SYDVKM. This CDR3 is built from 17 residues. The CDR3 coding sequence is TGTGCCAGCAGGTTATTGGGGGGAGGAAGCCTTCTTTACGAGCAGTACTTC. It codes for CASRLLGGGSLLYEQYF.

The chain joins TRBV6-5 to TRBJ2-4, with 11 bases lining up with TRBD1. Germline CDR1 MNHEY, CDR2 SVGAGI. V dropped 10 bases and J dropped 6; count of bases not matched to a gene: 2. CDR3 size: 12 residues. CDR3 sequence reads: CATGQGANIQYF. For the CDR3, the DNA is TGTGCCACAGGACAGGGGGCAAACATTCAGTACTTC.

The chain links TRBV9 to TRBJ2-7, with D maybe TRBD1 (5 bases). The germline V and J ends were trimmed by 5 bases and 3 bases, with 21 bases remaining between them. This CDR3 spans 16 amino acids. The V gene's germline CDR1 is SGDLS and CDR2 YYNGEE. The DNA for the CDR3 is TGTGCCAGCAGTCGTAGCCCCGAGCAGGGATACTACGAGCAGTACTTC. Amino acid sequence: CASSRSPEQGYYEQYF. Using reference TRBV9 and TRBJ2-7 for the parts outside the CDR3, the full variable domain is DSGVTQTPKHLITATGQRVTLRCSPRSGDLSVYWYQQSLDQGLQFLIQYYNGEERAKGNILERFSAQQFPDLHSELNLSSLELGDSALYFCASSRSPEQGYYEQYFGPGTRLTVT.

The CDR3: CASSIRTGALASQGSSYGYTF. The CDR3 region has the DNA TGTGCCAGCAGTATCAGGACAGGGGCGCTTGCCTCCCAAGGTTCTAGTTATGGCTACACCTTC. The chain joins TRBV27 to TRBJ1-2, with 9 bases aligning to TRBD1. CDR3 size: 21 residues. V was pared by 5 bases and J by 5 bases, with 27 bases of the junction left unmatched. Germline CDR1 reads MNHEY; CDR2 reads SMNVEV (reference sequence).

The rearrangement links TRBV10-2 to TRBJ1-2; D is possibly TRBD1 (5 bases). The CDR3 loop spans 14 amino acids. Germline values: CDR1 WSHSY, CDR2 SAAADI. The germline V and J ends were trimmed by 4 bases and 5 bases, with 14 bases remaining between them. CDR3 DNA: TGCGCCAGCAGTGCTTTGCAGGGTGATTATGGCTACACCTTC. This gives the protein CASSALQGDYGYTF.

V usage is TRBV9 and J usage is TRBJ2-1; 11 nucleotides match TRBD2. The germline gives CDR1 SGDLS, CDR2 YYNGEE. V lost 3 bases, J lost 2 bases, and 1 base stayed unmatched. The CDR3 is 15 residues long. This CDR3 reads CASSGTSGPYNEQFF. The CDR3 DNA reads TGTGCCAGCAGCGGGACTAGCGGGCCCTACAATGAGCAGTTCTTC.

Only one count was recorded for this clone. The J gene is TRBJ2-1, the V gene TRBV10-1; no definite D call. V lost 4 bases and J lost 5, with 3 bases in between. CDR1 is WNHNN and CDR2 is SYGVQD in the germline V gene (reference sequence). This CDR3 spans 11 amino acids. The CDR3 DNA reads TGCGCCAGCAGTGTAGACAATGAGCAGTTCTTC. Translated: CASSVDNEQFF.

The J gene is TRBJ2-1, the V gene TRBV15; D not resolved. V lost 2 bases and J lost 8, with 19 bases in between. The length of the CDR3 is 16 residues. In germline, CDR1 is LNHNV, CDR2 YYDKDF (reference sequence). CDR3 in amino acids: CATSRTMVAPGDEQFF. DNA of the CDR3: TGTGCCACCAGCAGAACTATGGTGGCCCCCGGCGATGAGCAGTTCTTC.

The chain uses TRBV29-1 and TRBJ2-5; D perhaps matches TRBD2 (6 bases). Germline V gene data show CDR1 as SQVTM and CDR2 as ANQGSEA. The V gene lost 5 bases and the J gene lost 4 bases, with 11 bases spanning the gap. The CDR3 loop spans 12 amino acids. The DNA of the CDR3 is TGCAGCGTTAGCACGGAGGGAGAGACCCAGTACTTC. This gives the protein CSVSTEGETQYF.

The chain has TRBV6-1 and TRBJ2-7; D remains unclear. The germline gives CDR1 MNHNS, CDR2 SASEGT. This CDR3 is built from 13 residues. V lost 3 bases and J lost 2, with 8 bases in between. CDR3 nucleotide sequence: TGTGCCAGCAGTGACTATGATACCTACGAGCAGTACTTC. Encoded protein: CASSDYDTYEQYF.

This clone was counted a single time. The chain is built from TRBV5-4 and TRBJ2-1; perhaps TRBD1 as D (6 bases). CDR1 SGHNT and CDR2 YYREEE come from the germline V gene (reference sequence). Trimming removed 0 bases from V and 2 bases from J, with 9 bases in between. This CDR3 contains 15 residues. The CDR3, as DNA: TGTGCCAGCAGCTTGGAGGACAGTCCCTACAATGAGCAGTTCTTC. Its protein product is CASSLEDSPYNEQFF. The whole variable domain, filled in from reference TRBV5-4 and TRBJ2-1, reads ETGVTQSPTHLIKTRGQQVTLRCSSQSGHNTVSWYQQALGQGPQFIFQYYREEENGRGNFPPRFSGLQFPNYSSELNVNALELDDSALYLCASSLEDSPYNEQFFGPGTRLTVL.

This chain joins TRBV7-2 and TRBJ2-7; D is undetermined. The CDR3 contains 13 residues. CDR1 SGHTA and CDR2 FQGNSA come from the germline V gene. V lost 1 base, J lost 3 bases, and 7 bases lay in between. CDR3 in amino acids: CASSLELSYEQYF. The CDR3 nucleotides read TGTGCCAGCAGCTTAGAGTTGAGCTACGAGCAGTACTTC.

V gene TRBV10-2 combines with J gene TRBJ2-7; 12 bases line up with TRBD2. Trimming took 6 bases from V and 1 from J; bases not matched to a gene: 7. In germline, CDR1 is WSHSY, CDR2 SAAADI. This CDR3 region has 16 residues. CDR3 amino acids: CASRPRTSGDSYEQYF. CDR3 nucleotides: TGCGCCAGCAGACCCCGGACTAGCGGGGATTCCTACGAGCAGTACTTC.

The gene calls are TRBV4-1 and TRBJ2-1; 10 bases are a match to TRBD2. After removal of 2 bases from V and 5 bases from J, the junction contained 3 bases not matched to a gene. Germline V lookup: CDR1 MGHRA, CDR2 YSYEKL. The CDR3 is 15 residues long. CDR3 in DNA: TGCGCCAGCAGCCAACGGACTAGCGGAGACAATGAGCAGTTCTTC. As protein: CASSQRTSGDNEQFF.

The chain is built from TRBV4-2 and TRBJ2-1; TRBD2 matches at 8 bases. The CDR3 has 15 amino acids. After removal of 7 bases from V and 6 bases from J, the junction contained 11 bases not matched to a gene. Germline V gives CDR1 LGHNA, CDR2 YNFKEQ. The CDR3 protein is CASTGVAGRGNEQFF. The CDR3 DNA is TGTGCCAGCACCGGGGTAGCGGGAAGGGGCAATGAGCAGTTCTTC.

V usage is TRBV5-1 and J usage is TRBJ2-5, with 8 bases fitting TRBD2. CDR1 and CDR2 (germline): SGHRS, YFSETQ. Trimming removed 0 bases from V and 4 bases from J; junction bases left unmatched: 8. This CDR3 is built from 16 residues. The CDR3 region is CASSLDGRAGRETQYF. DNA for the CDR3: TGCGCCAGCAGCTTGGACGGGAGGGCCGGACGAGAGACCCAGTACTTC.

This clone occurred a few times. The chain employs TRBV29-1 and TRBJ1-1; D unresolved. The CDR3 extends over 14 amino acids. V dropped 5 bases and J dropped 3 bases, with 16 bases sitting between them. Germline CDR1 SQVTM, CDR2 ANQGSEA. The CDR3 sequence: CSVLATYLDTEAFF. The CDR3 region has the DNA TGCAGCGTTCTGGCCACGTATCTCGACACTGAAGCTTTCTTT.

The CDR3 DNA sequence: TGTGCCAGCAGTTTTGAACAGGGGGCCAATCAGCCCCAGCATTTT. It is translated as CASSFEQGANQPQHF. The chain is built from TRBV27 and TRBJ1-5; 9 nucleotides line up with TRBD1. V was pared by 3 bases and J by 3 bases, with 3 bases of the junction left unmatched. Germline V gene sequence: CDR1 MNHEY, CDR2 SMNVEV (reference sequence). The CDR3 consists of 15 residues.

The chain carries TRBV27 and TRBJ1-5, with 7 bases identical to TRBD1. CDR3 length equals 14 residues. V lost 3 bases to trimming and J lost 4 bases; unmatched junction nucleotides: 3. From germline, CDR1 is MNHEY and CDR2 SMNVEV (reference sequence). As DNA, the CDR3 is TGTGCCAGCAGTTTTGCAGGGGGTAATCAGCCCCAGCATTTT. It specifies CASSFAGGNQPQHF.